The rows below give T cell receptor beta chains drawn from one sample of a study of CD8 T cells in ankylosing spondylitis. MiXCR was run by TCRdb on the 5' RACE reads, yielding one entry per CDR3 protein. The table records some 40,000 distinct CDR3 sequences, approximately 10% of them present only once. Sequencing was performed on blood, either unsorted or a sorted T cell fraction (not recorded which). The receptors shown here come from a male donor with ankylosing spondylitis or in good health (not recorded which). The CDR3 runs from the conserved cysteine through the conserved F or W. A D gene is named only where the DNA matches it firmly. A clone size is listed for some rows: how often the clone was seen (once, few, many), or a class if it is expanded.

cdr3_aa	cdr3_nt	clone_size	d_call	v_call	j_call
CSVKGAGRETGELFF	TGCAGTGTCAAAGGAGCCGGGAGGGAGACCGGGGAGCTGTTTTTT	many	TRBD2	TRBV20-1	TRBJ2-2
CASSPTVLPTLYEQYF	TGTGCCAGCAGCCCTACAGTTCTGCCGACACTTTACGAGCAGTACTTC	many	NA	TRBV7-8	TRBJ2-7
CSVAGQGARYF	TGCAGCGTTGCGGGACAGGGGGCCCGGTATTTT	many	TRBD1	TRBV29-1	TRBJ2-3
CASSARTSGGGGNEQFF	TGTGCCAGCAGTGCCCGGACTAGCGGGGGTGGGGGCAATGAGCAGTTCTTC	many	TRBD2	TRBV25-1	TRBJ2-1
CASSVDGGEFSGANVLTF	TGTGCCAGCAGCGTAGATGGGGGCGAGTTCTCTGGGGCCAACGTCCTGACTTTC	many	NA	TRBV9	TRBJ2-6
CAMGSGTSGRAANEQFF	TGTGCCATGGGCTCGGGGACTAGCGGGAGGGCCGCCAATGAGCAGTTCTTC	NA	TRBD2	TRBV5-3	TRBJ2-1
CASSPGQGRSNEQFF	TGTGCCAGCAGCCCCGGACAGGGACGTTCCAATGAGCAGTTCTTC	many	TRBD1	TRBV9	TRBJ2-1
CASSVNLGDEAFF	TGTGCCAGCAGCGTAAACCTGGGGGATGAAGCTTTCTTT	NA	NA	TRBV9	TRBJ1-1
CASSAPGTPQETQYF	TGTGCCAGCAGCGCCCCCGGGACGCCCCAAGAGACCCAGTACTTC	NA	NA	TRBV6-1	TRBJ2-5
CASSTTRVTGELFF	TGTGCCAGCAGCACGACACGGGTTACCGGGGAGCTGTTTTTT	many	NA	TRBV6-1	TRBJ2-2
CASSLRAGTSEQYF	TGTGCCAGCAGCTTAAGGGCCGGGACTAGCGAGCAGTACTTC	many	TRBD2	TRBV7-2	TRBJ2-7
CASSDDSGITEAFF	TGTGCCAGCAGTGACGACAGTGGCATCACTGAAGCTTTCTTT	many	NA	TRBV2	TRBJ1-1
CASSPSRGRYHGYTF	TGTGCCAGCAGCCCGTCCAGGGGGCGGTATCATGGCTACACCTTC	many	TRBD1	TRBV5-6	TRBJ1-2
CASSQVGGLQLSSGANVLTF	TGTGCCAGCAGCCAAGTTGGAGGGCTTCAATTATCCTCTGGGGCCAACGTCCTGACTTTC	many	NA	TRBV3-1	TRBJ2-6
CASSYRQENTEAFF	TGTGCCAGCAGTTACCGTCAGGAGAACACTGAAGCTTTCTTT	medium-sized	NA	TRBV6-5	TRBJ1-1
CASRSTSGTYNEQFF	TGTGCCAGCAGGAGCACTAGCGGGACCTACAATGAGCAGTTCTTC	NA	TRBD2	TRBV12-3/TRBV12-4	TRBJ2-1
CASSRGESGNTIYF	TGTGCCAGCAGCAGGGGGGAATCTGGAAACACCATATATTTT	many	TRBD1	TRBV12-3/TRBV12-4	TRBJ1-3
CASSLGVGRTISGVGNTIYF	TGCGCCAGCAGCTTGGGGGTCGGGAGGACAATCTCGGGAGTTGGAAACACCATATATTTT	many	NA	TRBV5-1	TRBJ1-3
CASRYRDRRSNEQFF	TGTGCCAGCAGATACCGGGACAGGCGAAGCAATGAGCAGTTCTTC	many	TRBD1	TRBV12-3/TRBV12-4	TRBJ2-1
CASSMPGTGNQPQHF	TGTGCCAGTAGCATGCCGGGGACGGGCAATCAGCCCCAGCATTTT	NA	NA	TRBV19	TRBJ1-5